Below, one T cell receptor (beta chain) is given with its context. Its target is not known. A multiplex PCR was run with 60 Vbeta primers and 13 Jbeta primers. Profiled with immunoSEQ multiplex PCR; TCRdb holds only in-frame clones, not every one. The sample includes 150,000 to 250,000 clones, under 90% of them seen just once. This sample was included in a study of cytomegalovirus exposure and HLA in healthy donors. Study-wide findings and caveats: Within an earlier analysis, most TCR beta V segments proved productive either about 90% or about 30% of the time. In a later analysis, at a false discovery rate of 0.05, fewer than 20,000 TCR beta sequences matched HLA alleles. Researchers reported that a few CMV-associated chains were confirmed in vitro as CMV antigen-specific.

The CDR3 totals 13 residues. Germline V gene lookup returns CDR1 SGHTA and CDR2 FQGNSA. Trimming cost V 1 base and J 4 bases; bases outside gene matches: 0. This rearrangement joins TRBV7-2 to TRBJ1-2; TRBD1 matches 7 bases. This clonotype originated in a boy between 2 and 10 years old in good health and CMV-seronegative. The sequencing input was PBMCs. In nucleotides, the CDR3 is TGTGCCAGCAGCTTAGGGACAGGCTATGGCTACACCTTC. This codes for CASSLGTGYGYTF.